This passage covers 28 T cell receptor beta chains from one sample sequenced in a study of graft-versus-host responses after intestinal transplantation. Only in-frame clones appear in the TCRdb table, and some are missing; sequencing was by immunoSEQ multiplex PCR. The sample has under 20,000 clones, 70% to 90% seen once. This material consisted of bone marrow, taken about 120 days after intestinal transplantation. Source of these receptors: a human patient who received an intestinal transplant, so some T cells may come from the graft donor.

The V gene is TRBV5-1, the J gene TRBJ2-4, with D possibly TRBD2 on 5 matching bases. Trimming took off 2 bases at V and 1 base at J, with 22 bases between the two ends. The CDR3 totals 19 residues. Germline V gives CDR1 SGHRS, CDR2 YFSETQ. CDR3 DNA sequence: TGCGCCAGCAGCTTAAAAGAAGCAGGAGGATTTTCGGCCAAAAACATTCAGTACTTC. This sequence encodes CASSLKEAGGFSAKNIQYF.

The rearrangement joins TRBV28 to TRBJ2-1; 7 bases map to TRBD2. Per germline, CDR1 MDHEN and CDR2 SYDVKM. The trim removed 7 bases at V and 8 bases at J, leaving 14 bases unmatched. There are 15 residues in the CDR3. DNA of the CDR3: TGTGCCAGCAACCGACTAGCTATGTACCTAGATGAGCAGTTCTTC. Its protein product is CASNRLAMYLDEQFF. The full variable domain, in which reference TRBV28 and TRBJ2-1 provide the parts outside the CDR3, is DVKVTQSSRYLVKRTGEKVFLECVQDMDHENMFWYRQDPGLGLRLIYFSYDVKMKEKGDIPEGYSVSREKKERFSLILESASTNQTSMYLCASNRLAMYLDEQFFGPGTRLTVL.

The chain recombines TRBV7-4 with TRBJ1-1, with D possibly TRBD1 on 5 matching bases. Germline V lookup: CDR1 SGHVT, CDR2 SQSDAQ. The length of the CDR3 is 13 residues. V lost 5 bases, J lost 4 bases, and 11 bases lay in between. The CDR3 spells CASSGRVGTEAFF. The CDR3 DNA follows: TGTGCCAGCAGCGGCAGGGTAGGCACTGAAGCTTTCTTT.

This sequence joins TRBV14 and TRBJ2-7, with TRBD2 matching 12 bases. From germline, CDR1 is SGHDN and CDR2 FVKESK. This CDR3 is built from 15 residues. The V gene end was trimmed by 5 bases and the J gene end by 7 bases; junction bases not matched to a gene: 9. The CDR3 DNA reads as TGTGCCAGCAGCGCGGCTAGCGGGAGGGCCGGAGAGCAGTACTTC. It translates to CASSAASGRAGEQYF.

This CDR3 is CASSWAGAQGTYEQYF. The CDR3 DNA reads as TGTGCCAGCAGTTGGGCAGGAGCTCAGGGAACCTACGAGCAGTACTTC. The rearrangement links TRBV6-6 to TRBJ2-7; perhaps TRBD1 as D (5 bases). CDR1 and CDR2 (germline): MNHNY, SVGAGI (reference sequence). The CDR3 is made up of 16 amino acids. V lost 4 bases and J 2 bases, leaving 18 bases between the germline ends.

The J gene is TRBJ2-4, the V gene TRBV7-2; D perhaps matches TRBD1 (6 bases). Trimming cost V 2 bases and J 1 base, with 6 bases left between them. CDR1 and CDR2 (germline): SGHTA, FQGNSA. CDR3 length: 14 residues. This CDR3 reads CASSLQGAKNIQYF. The CDR3 region has the DNA TGTGCCAGCAGCTTACAGGGGGCCAAAAACATTCAGTACTTC.

This chain joins TRBV28 and TRBJ2-1; D unresolved. Trimming took off 5 bases at V and 0 bases at J, with 11 bases between the two ends. Germline CDR1 and CDR2: MDHEN and SYDVKM. The CDR3 covers 15 residues. CDR3: CASSPILSSYNEQFF. DNA for the CDR3: TGTGCCAGCAGTCCTATCCTGAGCTCCTACAATGAGCAGTTCTTC.

This clone was observed once. This rearrangement joins TRBV11-3 to TRBJ2-1, with 13 bases aligning to TRBD2. This CDR3 has 15 amino acids. Unmatched junction bases numbered 2, after V lost 1 base and J lost 8 bases. Germline loops: CDR1 SGHNT, CDR2 YENEEA. DNA of the CDR3: TGTGCCAGCAGCTTAGGGACTAGCGGGAGTGATGAGCAGTTCTTC. This gives the protein CASSLGTSGSDEQFF.

The rearrangement uses TRBV30 and TRBJ1-5; D possibly corresponds to TRBD1 (5 bases). The V end was cut by 3 bases, the J end by 2 bases, with 20 bases between. Germline V gene lookup returns CDR1 GTSNPN and CDR2 SVGIG (reference sequence). This CDR3 has 17 amino acids. Written as DNA, the CDR3 is TGTGCCTGGAGACTTAAAGGGGAGAGGAATGGCAATCAGCCCCAGCATTTT. It translates to CAWRLKGERNGNQPQHF.

The chain carries TRBV5-5 and TRBJ2-7, with D possibly being TRBD2 (5 bases). Trimming pared 0 bases from V and 2 bases from J, leaving 12 bases between. This CDR3 comprises 15 residues. Germline CDR1 SGHKS, CDR2 YYEKEE (reference sequence). CDR3 amino acids: CASSLEPGRTYEQYF. CDR3 nucleotide sequence: TGTGCCAGCAGCTTGGAGCCGGGGAGAACCTACGAGCAGTACTTC.

V gene TRBV28 combines with J gene TRBJ2-5; tentative D call: TRBD2 (6 bases). This CDR3 is 15 amino acids long. The germline gives CDR1 MDHEN, CDR2 SYDVKM. Trimming removed 3 bases from V and 9 bases from J, with 20 bases in between. This CDR3 reads CASSFAGGIQGAQYF. Written as DNA, the CDR3 is TGTGCCAGCAGTTTCGCAGGCGGGATCCAAGGGGCCCAGTACTTC.

This clone was counted between two and nine times. The chain has TRBV5-1 and TRBJ2-3, with D perhaps matching TRBD2 (6 bases). The CDR3 loop spans 19 amino acids. Germline lookup yields CDR1 SGHRS and CDR2 YFSETQ. Trimming removed 1 base at V and 0 bases at J, with 21 bases between. For the CDR3, the DNA is TGCGCCAGCAGCTTGACGGGACTTCCAATCGTTTCTAGCACAGATACGCAGTATTTT. It yields the protein CASSLTGLPIVSSTDTQYF.

V gene TRBV27 combines with J gene TRBJ2-3; maybe TRBD1 (6 bases). V was cut by 0 bases and J by 7 bases, with 11 bases left in between. The CDR3 runs 14 residues. Looked up from germline, CDR1 is MNHEY and CDR2 is SMNVEV (reference sequence). This chain's CDR3 is CASSLSGRGNTQYF. CDR3 in DNA: TGTGCCAGCAGTTTATCGGGCAGGGGAAATACGCAGTATTTT.

The chain couples TRBV28 to TRBJ1-3; D is uncertain. Germline V CDR1 and CDR2: MDHEN, SYDVKM. The CDR3 has 15 amino acids. Trimming removed 6 bases from V and 4 bases from J, with 16 bases in between. CDR3 DNA: TGTGCCAGCAGCCCAGGTCGAGGCGCCGGAAACACCATATATTTT. Amino acids: CASSPGRGAGNTIYF.

The V gene is TRBV7-3, the J gene TRBJ2-2, with 7 positions matching TRBD2. Losses at the gene ends were 4 bases for V and 3 bases for J; bases not matched to a gene: 2. Germline CDR1 is SGHTA and CDR2 is FQGTGA. The CDR3 is 14 residues long. CDR3 protein: CASSSGLDTGELFF. The CDR3 DNA reads as TGTGCCAGCAGCTCAGGACTAGACACCGGGGAGCTGTTTTTT.

The chain links TRBV28 to TRBJ1-5; weak D call: TRBD1 (5 bases). The germline V gene has CDR1 MDHEN and CDR2 SYDVKM. V shed 2 bases and J shed 0 bases, with 11 bases lying between them. This CDR3 contains 16 residues. The DNA for the CDR3 is TGTGCCAGCAGTTTAATACAGGTCTATAGCAATCAGCCCCAGCATTTT. Translated: CASSLIQVYSNQPQHF.

Comments on this clone: A much larger clone lies one base from this, so it may be a read error. This chain joins TRBV6-1 and TRBJ1-1, with D possibly matching TRBD1 (5 bases). Germline CDR1 MNHNS, CDR2 SASEGT. Trimming shortened V by 2 bases and J by 2 bases, and 6 bases separated the two germline ends. The CDR3 totals 13 residues. This chain's CDR3 is CASSERDNTEAFF. CDR3 DNA sequence: TGTGCCAGCAGTGAACGGGACAACACTGAAGCTTTCTTT.

The chain employs TRBV9 and TRBJ2-1, with TRBD2 matching 10 bases. The germline CDR1 and CDR2 sequences are SGDLS and YYNGEE. V gave up 1 base and J gave up 7 bases; unmatched junction bases: 8. The CDR3 sequence is 16 residues long. As DNA, the CDR3 is TGTGCCAGCAGCGTATCCCTAGCGGGAGTCGATAATGAGCAGTTCTTC. Translating gives CASSVSLAGVDNEQFF.

J is TRBJ2-3 and V is TRBV6-1; D ambiguous. Looked up from germline, CDR1 is MNHNS and CDR2 is SASEGT. This CDR3 has 16 residues. Trimming pared 2 bases from V and 4 bases from J, leaving 16 bases between. The CDR3 bases are TGTGCCAGCAGTGAACCGGAATGGGCCTCCCCAGATACGCAGTATTTT. Protein product: CASSEPEWASPDTQYF.

This chain joins TRBV5-1 and TRBJ2-1; TRBD2 is a possible D gene (6 bases). Per germline, CDR1 SGHRS and CDR2 YFSETQ. The CDR3 runs 14 residues. Between the trimmed V and J ends, which lost 3 bases and 10 bases, there was a span of 17 bases. CDR3 sequence: CASSSTTGEGEQFF. In DNA, the CDR3 is TGCGCCAGCAGCTCTACGACGGGAGAAGGGGAGCAGTTCTTC. Looking up the rest from reference TRBV5-1 and TRBJ2-1 gives the full variable domain: KAGVTQTPRYLIKTRGQQVTLSCSPISGHRSVSWYQQTPGQGLQFLFEYFSETQRNKGNFPGRFSGRQFSNSRSEMNVSTLELGDSALYLCASSSTTGEGEQFFGPGTRLTVL.

The CDR3 DNA is TGTGCCAGCAGTCCCCATACCCCCGAGAGCGGGGAGACCCAGTACTTC. The encoded protein is CASSPHTPESGETQYF. V gene TRBV28 combines with J gene TRBJ2-5; tentatively, D is TRBD2 (6 bases). In germline, CDR1 is MDHEN, CDR2 SYDVKM. The CDR3 spans 16 residues. The V end lost 5 bases, the J end lost 5 bases, and 21 bases lay between the germline ends.

The chain combines TRBV5-4 with TRBJ2-5; TRBD1 might be the D (6 bases). CDR1 is SGHNT and CDR2 is YYREEE in the germline V gene (reference sequence). Trimming left V 0 bases short and J 3 bases short, with 12 bases between. This CDR3 spans 15 amino acids. The DNA for the CDR3 is TGTGCCAGCAGCTTGGAAAGGCCAGGGGAAGAGACCCAGTACTTC. Translated: CASSLERPGEETQYF.

The chain links TRBV25-1 to TRBJ2-7, with D tentatively TRBD1 or TRBD2 (5 bases each). Germline V gene lookup returns CDR1 MGHDK and CDR2 SYGVNS. V was cut by 4 bases and J by 2 bases, with 6 bases left in between. This CDR3 has 12 residues. CDR3 in amino acids: CASSAGPYEQYF. The CDR3 DNA sequence: TGTGCCAGCAGTGCGGGGCCCTACGAGCAGTACTTC.

The chain joins TRBV10-3 to TRBJ2-7; 12 bases map to TRBD2. V gave up 8 bases and J gave up 0 bases; unmatched junction bases: 5. Germline loops: CDR1 ENHRY, CDR2 SYGVKD. The CDR3 contains 15 residues. CDR3 nucleotides: TGTGCCATCCTCCCGACTAGCGGGGGCTCCTACGAGCAGTACTTC. This encodes CAILPTSGGSYEQYF.

J is TRBJ2-5 and V is TRBV7-6; D is uncertain. The end of the DNA aligns better with TRBJ2-7, so the J call may be wrong. Germline CDR1 reads SGHVS; CDR2 reads FNYEAQ. CDR3 length equals 15 residues. The DNA for the CDR3 is TGTGCCAGCAGCTCCGAGTCGGGTACCCAGTACGAGCAGTACTTC. Its protein product is CASSSESGTQYEQYF.

The chain carries TRBV7-9 and TRBJ2-2, with 12 bases lining up with TRBD2. The CDR3 has 15 residues. With V trimmed by 5 bases and J by 6 bases, 4 bases remained unmatched. Germline values: CDR1 SEHNR, CDR2 FQNEAQ (reference sequence). As DNA, the CDR3 is TGTGCCAGCAGCCCTAGACTAGCGGGAGCCGGGGAGCTGTTTTTT. Protein: CASSPRLAGAGELFF.

This sequence joins TRBV7-9 and TRBJ1-4; 9 nucleotides match TRBD1. The CDR3 has 14 residues. Germline CDR1 is SEHNR and CDR2 is FQNEAQ (reference sequence). The junction had 5 bases not matched to a gene; V was cut back by 5 bases and J by 7 bases. In nucleotides, the CDR3 is TGTGCCAGCAGCGCGGGACAGGGAAGTGAAAAACTGTTTTTT. Amino acid sequence: CASSAGQGSEKLFF.

The gene calls are TRBV7-2 and TRBJ2-7; 9 bases map to TRBD1. The length of the CDR3 is 14 residues. Germline V gene data show CDR1 as SGHTA and CDR2 as FQGNSA. J lost 4 bases, V lost 0 bases, and 1 base had no gene match. The CDR3 protein is CASSLATGGYEQYF. The CDR3, as DNA: TGTGCCAGCAGCTTAGCGACAGGGGGGTACGAGCAGTACTTC.